This T cell receptor (beta chain) emerged from a study of ipilimumab plus nivolumab after autologous stem cell transplantation. Findings of the study overall: Per the authors, repertoire, Treg and microbiota data justify further study.

This CDR3 is 15 amino acids long. The germline gives CDR1 MDHEN, CDR2 SYDVKM. V lost 4 bases and J lost 3; bases outside the gene matches: 8. Checkpoint therapy with ipilimumab 1 mg/kg began 14 to 28 days after transplant. Through week 26, nivolumab 3 mg/kg IV was given weeks 1, 4, 7, 10, then biweekly. The table came from immunoSEQ multiplex PCR; TCRdb's copy has only in-frame clones and leaves some out. The sample records about 15,000 clones, roughly 79% being singletons. As to this clone: Its antigen is not known.

The V call is TRBV28, the J call TRBJ2-7, with TRBD1 matching over 8 bases. The clonotype was recovered from a male donor with primary mediastinal lymphoma. The sequences come from PBMCs, collected in a trial of ipilimumab plus nivolumab as post-transplant consolidation. CDR3 protein: CASSWTGIGVYEQYF. The CDR3 region has the DNA TGTGCCAGCAGTTGGACAGGGATCGGGGTCTACGAGCAGTACTTC.